Following are 23 T cell receptor beta chains from one sample sequenced in a study of chemoradiotherapy in HPV16-positive cancers. TCRdb's copy holds only in-frame clones and misses some; the assay was immunoSEQ multiplex PCR. The sample lists nearly 5,000 clones, roughly 91% occurring once. The specimen comprised tumor tissue, sampled from a patient who underwent chemoradiotherapy. The receptor source for this set is a human donor with HPV-associated anogenital cancer.

The J gene is TRBJ2-2, the V gene TRBV9; D is undetermined. This CDR3 comprises 16 residues. The V end lost 0 bases, the J end lost 0 bases, and 9 bases lay between the germline ends. Germline-derived CDR1 and CDR2 are SGDLS and YYNGEE. The CDR3: CASSVDGPSNTGELFF. CDR3 nucleotides: TGTGCCAGCAGCGTAGACGGGCCCTCGAACACCGGGGAGCTGTTTTTT.

V usage is TRBV7-2 and J usage is TRBJ1-1, with 9 bases identical to TRBD1. The ends lost 4 bases at V and 4 bases at J; junction bases unmatched: 10. CDR3 length: 16 amino acids. CDR1 SGHTA and CDR2 FQGNSA come from the germline V gene. The CDR3 DNA reads TGTGCCAGCAGCTCAAGGACAGGGGTTAGGGGCACTGAAGCTTTCTTT. It yields the protein CASSSRTGVRGTEAFF.

The chain couples TRBV4-1 to TRBJ1-2; D call uncertain. The germline CDR1 and CDR2 sequences are MGHRA and YSYEKL. V shed 2 bases and J shed 8 bases, with 21 bases lying between them. The CDR3 is 16 amino acids. CDR3 DNA: TGCGCCAGCAGCCAAACAAAATTCGTGGGCGTAGGGGGCTACACCTTC. Protein: CASSQTKFVGVGGYTF.

This chain uses TRBV6-1 with TRBJ2-7; D could derive from TRBD1 or TRBD2 (6 bases each). CDR1 is MNHNS, CDR2 SASEGT, per germline. The ends were cut back, 6 bases at V and 3 bases at J, with 12 bases in the middle. The CDR3 is made up of 13 amino acids. The CDR3 is CASRQAGHYEQYF. The CDR3 nucleotides read TGTGCCAGCAGGCAGGCGGGACACTACGAGCAGTACTTC.

The chain couples TRBV5-8 to TRBJ2-1; TRBD2 aligns across 8 bases. Germline V CDR1 and CDR2: SGHTS, YDEGEE. The CDR3 runs 16 residues. The V gene end was trimmed by 4 bases and the J gene end by 4 bases; junction bases not matched to a gene: 10. The chain's CDR3 is CASSLHTGGQYNEQFF. CDR3 in DNA: TGTGCCAGCAGCCTCCATACGGGGGGGCAGTACAATGAGCAGTTCTTC.

Turning to this clone: Relative to the germline gene, one junction end is altered; a read error may explain this. CDR3 protein: CASSSLPGANTEACF. For the CDR3, the DNA is TGTGCCAGCAGCTCCCTTCCGGGGGCGAACACTGAAGCTTGCTTT. V is TRBV7-2 and J is TRBJ1-1, with D perhaps matching TRBD1 (6 bases). The CDR3 extends over 15 amino acids. From germline, CDR1 is SGHTA and CDR2 FQGNSA.

This chain joins TRBV2 and TRBJ1-2; maybe TRBD1 (6 bases). This CDR3 has 15 amino acids. V was cut by 4 bases and J by 4 bases, with 16 bases left in between. In germline, CDR1 is SNHLY, CDR2 FYNNEI. CDR3 region: CASSVGGGTGYGYTF. The CDR3 DNA sequence: TGTGCCAGCAGTGTCGGAGGGGGAACCGGCTATGGCTACACCTTC.

V usage is TRBV23-1 and J usage is TRBJ1-2, with TRBD1 identical over 7 bases. TRBV23-1 is an ORF, with its function uncertain. The V segment lost 0 bases and the J segment 6 bases; nucleotides outside the gene matches: 7. The CDR3 length is 15 residues. CDR3 amino acids: CASSQSGGQRDGYTF. The CDR3 DNA sequence: TGCGCCAGCAGTCAATCGGGGGGACAGAGAGATGGCTACACCTTC.

This chain uses TRBV7-2 with TRBJ1-2; 9 bases agree with TRBD1. The junction had 13 bases not matched to a gene; V was cut back by 5 bases and J by 0 bases. Germline-derived CDR1 and CDR2 are SGHTA and FQGNSA. The CDR3 length is 18 residues. CDR3 bases: TGTGCCAGCAGCCCCCTCCCGGGACAGGGAGTCGCTAACTATGGCTACACCTTC. Residues: CASSPLPGQGVANYGYTF.

The J gene is TRBJ1-3, the V gene TRBV2; D is unclear. CDR1 and CDR2 (germline): SNHLY, FYNNEI. The CDR3 is 13 amino acids. V lost 5 bases, J lost 0 bases, and 5 bases lay in between. This CDR3 reads CASSPVSGNTIYF. The CDR3 region has the DNA TGTGCCAGCAGTCCCGTCTCTGGAAACACCATATATTTT.

The chain has TRBV7-2 and TRBJ2-5; D perhaps matches TRBD1 (6 bases). The V end lost 5 bases, the J end lost 5 bases, and 12 bases lay between the germline ends. Germline loops: CDR1 SGHTA, CDR2 FQGNSA. This CDR3 is 13 amino acids long. The CDR3 region is CASSQVRGETQYF. DNA for the CDR3: TGTGCCAGCAGCCAAGTCAGGGGCGAGACCCAGTACTTC.

The V and J genes are TRBV6-5 and TRBJ1-2, with 7 bases that match TRBD1. J gave up 5 bases and V 5 bases, and 8 bases lay outside the gene matches. Germline V gives CDR1 MNHEY, CDR2 SVGAGI. This CDR3 has 14 amino acids. The CDR3 nucleotides read TGTGCCAGCAGTCACGGGACAGACAAATATGGCTACACCTTC. Its translation is CASSHGTDKYGYTF.

This CDR3 reads CASSYSYRVSYNEQFF. Written as DNA, the CDR3 is TGTGCCAGCAGTTACTCGTACAGGGTCTCCTACAATGAGCAGTTCTTC. The chain uses TRBV6-5 and TRBJ2-1, with D perhaps matching TRBD1 (6 bases). This CDR3 has 16 amino acids. Germline CDR1 MNHEY, CDR2 SVGAGI. Trimming removed 0 bases from V and 0 bases from J, with 9 bases in between.

This clone came up a few times. This chain links TRBV2 with TRBJ1-1, with 7 bases lining up with TRBD1. The germline gives CDR1 SNHLY, CDR2 FYNNEI. The CDR3 loop spans 13 amino acids. The junction had 15 bases not matched to a gene; V was cut back by 10 bases and J by 10 bases. In nucleotides, the CDR3 is TGTGCCAACCATGCCTACAGGGGTGAGGGAGCTTTCTTT. Residues: CANHAYRGEGAFF.

A single count supports this clone. V usage is TRBV5-6 and J usage is TRBJ2-1; the D gene could be TRBD1 or TRBD2 (5 bases each). Germline V gene lookup returns CDR1 SGHDT and CDR2 YYEEEE. V was cut by 1 base and J by 2 bases, with 13 bases left in between. The CDR3 is made up of 16 amino acids. Here the CDR3 reads CASSLLWDLAYNEQFF. CDR3 DNA sequence: TGTGCCAGCAGCTTGTTGTGGGACCTAGCCTACAATGAGCAGTTCTTC.

The chain couples TRBV25-1 to TRBJ2-7; 7 bases are a match to TRBD1. The CDR3 runs 15 residues. Germline assignment: CDR1 MGHDK and CDR2 SYGVNS. With 4 bases clipped from V and 2 bases from J, the junction kept 8 bases outside the gene matches. The CDR3 region has the DNA TGTGCCAGCAGTGGGAGGACAGGTCTCGCCTACGAGCAGTACTTC. Translation gives CASSGRTGLAYEQYF.

CDR3 region: CASRLAGGTYEQYF. DNA for the CDR3: TGCGCCAGCAGGCTAGCGGGGGGCACCTACGAGCAGTACTTC. The chain links TRBV10-2 to TRBJ2-7, with 11 bases fitting TRBD2. V lost 6 bases and J lost 2; bases outside the gene matches: 3. The CDR3 extends over 14 amino acids. CDR1 and CDR2 (germline): WSHSY, SAAADI.

V gene TRBV7-3 combines with J gene TRBJ2-7; D unresolved. V lost 5 bases, J lost 0 bases, and 11 bases lay in between. CDR1 is SGHTA and CDR2 is FQGTGA in the germline V gene. The CDR3 runs 14 residues. The CDR3 nucleotides read TGTGCCAGCAGCCCCGGACCTAGCTCCTACGAGCAGTACTTC. The encoded protein is CASSPGPSSYEQYF.

J is TRBJ2-1 and V is TRBV7-6; TRBD1 might be the D (5 bases). The V gene lost 1 base and the J gene lost 0 bases, with 19 bases spanning the gap. Per the germline V gene, CDR1 is SGHVS and CDR2 is FNYEAQ. CDR3 length: 19 residues. CDR3 loop: CASSLGGADAVYSYNEQFF. The CDR3 region has the DNA TGTGCCAGCAGCTTAGGTGGGGCCGACGCCGTGTACTCCTACAATGAGCAGTTCTTC.

The CDR3 region is CASSAGYGYTF. DNA for the CDR3: TGTGCCAGCAGTGCGGGCTATGGCTACACCTTC. The chain couples TRBV5-6 to TRBJ1-2; D call uncertain. The CDR3 is made up of 11 amino acids. The V and J ends lost 5 bases and 4 bases respectively, with 6 bases between them. Looked up from germline, CDR1 is SGHDT and CDR2 is YYEEEE.

This clone appeared once. The CDR3 DNA reads TGTGCCAGCAGTTTATCGGGGACTCTCTTCGGTGAGCAGTTCTTC. It translates to CASSLSGTLFGEQFF. The chain employs TRBV27 and TRBJ2-1, with D perhaps matching TRBD2 (6 bases). Looked up from germline, CDR1 is MNHEY and CDR2 is SMNVEV (reference sequence). V was trimmed by 0 bases and J by 9 bases, leaving 15 bases between them. The CDR3 length is 15 residues.

The genes are TRBV6-5 and TRBJ1-1, with TRBD1 matching over 8 bases. Germline CDR1 is MNHEY and CDR2 is SVGAGI. V lost 5 bases and J lost 2; bases outside the gene matches: 4. The length of the CDR3 is 14 residues. The CDR3 protein is CASSEDRVNTEAFF. CDR3 DNA: TGTGCCAGCAGTGAGGACAGGGTTAACACTGAAGCTTTCTTT.

V gene TRBV15 combines with J gene TRBJ2-1; 7 bases are a match to TRBD1. J gave up 3 bases and V 9 bases, and 11 bases lay outside the gene matches. The CDR3 length is 15 residues. Germline V gives CDR1 LNHNV, CDR2 YYDKDF (reference sequence). The CDR3 coding sequence is TGTGCCACAACCTTAGACAGGGCGGGCTACAATGAGCAGTTCTTC. It translates to CATTLDRAGYNEQFF.